The TCR beta chain described here comes from a study of blood T cell repertoires in COVID-19. For the study at large: The analysed material was cDNA or gDNA that came from T cells, B-cell-depleted T cells, or PBMCs.

In the original analysis: Reference gene primers were amplified, and this amplification served to estimate nucleated cell counts. This table comes from immunoSEQ multiplex PCR, and its TCRdb copy is limited to in-frame clones, with some not included. D and trimming come from the DNA, and the V and J calls and clone size come from that table. The sample shows 150,000 to 190,000 clones, about four fifths of them seen only once. The clonotype comes from an elderly woman with acute or convalescent COVID-19. Material for sequencing was peripheral blood.

The CDR3 loop reads CASSSGTSSSYNSPLHF. CDR3 bases: TGTGCCAGCAGTTCCGGGACATCGAGCTCCTATAATTCACCCCTCCACTTT. This sequence joins TRBV5-4 and TRBJ1-6; TRBD1 might be the D (6 bases). CDR1 and CDR2 from the germline V gene are SGHNT and YYREEE (reference sequence). This CDR3 contains 17 residues. Trimming cost V 5 bases and J 0 bases, with 15 bases left between them.